These 26 T cell receptor beta chains share one sample of origin, sequenced in a study of regulatory T cells in long-lasting Graves disease. Arm-PCR of CDR3 regions and iRepertoire HTBI primers were used to build TCR beta libraries. TCRdb used MiXCR to reprocess the multiplex PCR reads, holding one entry per CDR3 protein. Found here are hundreds of thousands of distinct CDR3 sequences, under 25% of them singletons; the top ten hold 13% to 15%. As to time point: persistent/refractory GD, antithyroid drugs over 5 years with positive TRAb. Making the TCR library involved RNA that had been extracted from PBMCs. Here the sequenced sample was peripheral blood mononuclear cells (PBMCs), taken when the disease was refractory, from a patient treated with antithyroid drugs. These receptors were taken from a female donor with Graves disease.

This clonotype was seen repeatedly, ten times or more. The rearrangement joins TRBV18 to TRBJ2-7; D possibly uses TRBD1 or TRBD2 (5 bases each). The CDR3 consists of 14 residues. V was pared by 3 bases and J by 5 bases, with 14 bases between. Looked up from germline, CDR1 is KGHSH and CDR2 is LQKENI. The CDR3 sequence: CASSPGVASDEQYF. As DNA, the CDR3 is TGTGCCAGCTCACCGGGGGTGGCATCCGACGAGCAGTACTTC.

This clonotype was seen only a few times. The chain joins TRBV28 to TRBJ2-2, with D unresolved. Germline V gene sequence: CDR1 MDHEN, CDR2 SYDVKM. There are 13 residues in the CDR3. Trimming stripped 3 bases from V and 10 bases from J, with 12 bases between. The CDR3 sequence: CASSLTYPEELFF. The CDR3 DNA sequence: TGTGCCAGCAGTTTGACCTACCCCGAGGAGCTGTTTTTT.

This clonotype came up a few times. J is TRBJ2-7 and V is TRBV5-5; D is unresolved. There are 14 residues in the CDR3. The V end lost 0 bases, the J end lost 2 bases, and 9 bases lay between the germline ends. CDR1 SGHKS and CDR2 YYEKEE come from the germline V gene (reference sequence). The CDR3 DNA reads TGTGCCAGCAGCTTGGGTAGGCCCCCCTACGAGCAGTACTTC. It translates to CASSLGRPPYEQYF.

This clonotype has at least ten counts. This chain links TRBV6-5 with TRBJ2-5, with unresolved D. Germline values: CDR1 MNHEY, CDR2 SVGAGI. The ends were cut back, 0 bases at V and 2 bases at J, with 7 bases in the middle. The CDR3 runs 14 residues. CDR3: CASSYSDFQETQYF. The CDR3 DNA reads TGTGCCAGCAGTTACTCCGACTTTCAAGAGACCCAGTACTTC.

This clonotype was detected many times. This CDR3 reads CASRHEGLNEKLFF. CDR3 DNA: TGTGCCAGCAGGCACGAGGGACTTAATGAAAAACTGTTTTTT. This sequence joins TRBV2 and TRBJ1-4; a possible D gene is TRBD1 (5 bases). Germline V gene lookup returns CDR1 SNHLY and CDR2 FYNNEI. The CDR3 length is 14 residues. V shed 6 bases and J shed 4 bases, with 12 bases lying between them.

This clonotype was seen ten or more times. This sequence joins TRBV28 and TRBJ2-7; 10 bases are shared with TRBD1. Germline trimming cut 5 bases from V and 5 bases from J; bases unmatched to any gene: 9. The CDR3 is 15 amino acids. CDR1 and CDR2 (germline): MDHEN, SYDVKM. CDR3 coding DNA: TGTGCCAGCAGTCCGCGGGACAGGGGAGGGAACGAGCAGTACTTC. It specifies CASSPRDRGGNEQYF.

In its sample, this clonotype was seen many times. V gene TRBV28 combines with J gene TRBJ2-2, with TRBD1 matching over 12 bases. The CDR3 is 16 residues long. Germline CDR1 reads MDHEN; CDR2 reads SYDVKM. V dropped 2 bases and J dropped 7; count of bases not matched to a gene: 5. CDR3 sequence (DNA): TGTGCCAGCAGTTTAACCGGGACAGGGGGCTACGGGGAGCTGTTTTTT. It codes for CASSLTGTGGYGELFF.

This clonotype came up many times. The chain joins TRBV10-3 to TRBJ1-1; D not resolved. The CDR3 totals 15 residues. V was trimmed by 3 bases and J by 0 bases, leaving 11 bases between them. Germline CDR1 reads ENHRY; CDR2 reads SYGVKD. CDR3 sequence: CAISEQEIVNTEAFF. The CDR3 DNA reads as TGTGCCATCAGTGAACAAGAGATCGTGAACACTGAAGCTTTCTTT.

This clonotype was observed a handful of times. This sequence may be a read error, since a much larger clone differs from it by one base. The chain employs TRBV20-1 and TRBJ2-7; D is possibly TRBD1 (7 bases). The germline CDR1 and CDR2 sequences are DFQATT and SNEGSKA (reference sequence). The CDR3 extends over 16 amino acids. The CDR3 nucleotides are TGCAGTGCTAGGGATCGGGCGCGGGACAGTCACTACGGGCAGTACTTC. Its translation is CSARDRARDSHYGQYF.

The J gene is TRBJ2-7, the V gene TRBV5-4; 8 bases line up with TRBD2. V gave up 4 bases and J gave up 5 bases; unmatched junction bases: 20. Germline loops: CDR1 SGHNT, CDR2 YYREEE (reference sequence). This CDR3 comprises 18 residues. The CDR3 sequence is CASSPAGGPGGPGDEQYF. The CDR3 region has the DNA TGTGCCAGCAGCCCCGCTGGAGGTCCGGGAGGGCCCGGGGACGAGCAGTACTTC.

The gene calls are TRBV3-1 and TRBJ2-5; D may correspond to TRBD1 or TRBD2 (5 bases each). The CDR3 consists of 18 residues. Trimming removed 4 bases from V and 5 bases from J, with 26 bases in between. The germline V gene has CDR1 LGHDT and CDR2 YNNKEL (reference sequence). In DNA, the CDR3 is TGTGCCAGCAGCCCTCTCGCGAGCGCGGGTCTCTGGGGGGAGACCCAGTACTTC. Translating it yields CASSPLASAGLWGETQYF.

This clonotype was seen a few times. The chain is built from TRBV9 and TRBJ2-7, with D perhaps matching TRBD2 (6 bases). Germline-derived CDR1 and CDR2 are SGDLS and YYNGEE. The CDR3 extends over 16 amino acids. V was trimmed by 0 bases and J by 5 bases, leaving 18 bases between them. In DNA form, the CDR3 reads TGTGCCAGCAGCGTAGGGAGTGCAGGGACTCACGACGAGCAGTACTTC. Translation gives CASSVGSAGTHDEQYF.

This clonotype has more than one count but fewer than ten. This chain links TRBV28 with TRBJ2-3; a weak D match, TRBD2 (6 bases). V was pared by 5 bases and J by 0 bases, with 9 bases between. The germline gives CDR1 MDHEN, CDR2 SYDVKM. The CDR3 runs 14 residues. CDR3 DNA sequence: TGTGCCAGCAGTAGCGGGCCTAGCACAGATACGCAGTATTTT. Residues: CASSSGPSTDTQYF.

In its sample, this clonotype was seen a few times. The chain uses TRBV30 and TRBJ2-2; D uncertain. The CDR3 sequence is 12 residues long. Germline CDR1 GTSNPN, CDR2 SVGIG (reference sequence). Trimming shortened V by 7 bases and J by 1 base, and 7 bases separated the two germline ends. As DNA, the CDR3 is TGTGCCTCCAGGTGGAACACCGGGGAGCTGTTTTTT. This gives the protein CASRWNTGELFF.

The chain recombines TRBV11-2 with TRBJ2-3; TRBD2 agrees at 14 bases. This CDR3 has 17 amino acids. Losses at the gene ends were 0 bases for V and 3 bases for J; bases not matched to a gene: 2. Germline V gene data show CDR1 as SGHAT and CDR2 as FQNNGV. For the CDR3, the DNA is TGTGCCAGCAGCTTAGAAGGGACTAGCGGGAGAACAGATACGCAGTATTTT. It specifies CASSLEGTSGRTDTQYF.

Concerning this clonotype: A much more abundant neighbour one base away suggests this may be a read error. The genes are TRBV28 and TRBJ1-6; no firm D call. The CDR3 sequence is 14 residues long. In germline, CDR1 is MDHEN, CDR2 SYDVKM. The CDR3 sequence is CASSPPYYNSPPHF. CDR3 DNA: TGTGCCAGCAGTCCTCCATACTATAATTCACCCCCCCACTTT.

The chain carries TRBV7-9 and TRBJ2-5; TRBD2 matches 12 bases. Trimming removed 4 bases from V and 5 bases from J; junction bases left unmatched: 8. Germline V lookup: CDR1 SEHNR, CDR2 FQNEAQ (reference sequence). The CDR3 totals 16 residues. The CDR3 nucleotides are TGTGCCAGCAGCTCCGCTAGCGGGAGGGCCTTGGAGACCCAGTACTTC. It codes for CASSSASGRALETQYF. The full variable domain, with the rest looked up from reference TRBV7-9 and TRBJ2-5, is DTGVSQNPRHKITKRGQNVTFRCDPISEHNRLYWYRQTLGQGPEFLTYFQNEAQLEKSRLLSDRFSAERPKGSFSTLEIQRTEQGDSAMYLCASSSASGRALETQYFGPGTRLLVL.

The gene calls are TRBV9 and TRBJ2-5; either TRBD1 or TRBD2 may fit D (5 bases each). Trimming cost V 3 bases and J 2 bases, with 14 bases left between them. CDR1 is SGDLS and CDR2 is YYNGEE in the germline V gene. CDR3 size: 15 residues. In nucleotides, the CDR3 is TGTGCCAGCAGCGATAATGGGGGATCACAAGAGACCCAGTACTTC. As protein: CASSDNGGSQETQYF.

Comment on this clonotype: With a much larger clone just one base away, this may be a read error. The CDR3 nucleotides read TGTGCCAGCAATGAAGAGGAAACCGGGGAGCTGTTTTTT. Encoded protein: CASNEEETGELFF. The rearrangement uses TRBV2 and TRBJ2-2; D call uncertain. CDR1 SNHLY and CDR2 FYNNEI come from the germline V gene. The CDR3 spans 13 residues.

The V call is TRBV11-2, the J call TRBJ2-3; 8 bases line up with TRBD2. Per the germline V gene, CDR1 is SGHAT and CDR2 is FQNNGV. The ends lost 5 bases at V and 2 bases at J; junction bases unmatched: 6. The CDR3 is made up of 15 amino acids. The CDR3 here is CASSRIAGLTDTQYF. The CDR3 coding sequence is TGTGCCAGCAGCAGGATAGCGGGACTCACAGATACGCAGTATTTT.

This clonotype was picked up many times. The chain employs TRBV12-3 or TRBV12-4 and TRBJ2-7; TRBD2 agrees at 9 bases. Germline trimming cut 6 bases from V and 5 bases from J; bases unmatched to any gene: 11. CDR3 length: 15 residues. The CDR3 reads CASRRLAGVSDEQYF. The CDR3 DNA reads as TGTGCCAGCAGACGATTAGCGGGAGTTAGCGACGAGCAGTACTTC.

The chain uses TRBV24-1 and TRBJ2-2; 9 bases map to TRBD1. The CDR3 loop spans 18 amino acids. Germline CDR1 reads KGHDR; CDR2 reads SFDVKD. After removal of 0 bases from V and 4 bases from J, the junction contained 8 bases not matched to a gene. The DNA of the CDR3 is TGTGCCACCAGTGATTTGAATTTCGGGACAGGGAGCACCGGGGAGCTGTTTTTT. Amino acids: CATSDLNFGTGSTGELFF.

The CDR3 bases are TGTGCCAGCAGCCAAATACAGGGAGGGGGGAACACTGAAGCTTTCTTT. Protein product: CASSQIQGGGNTEAFF. The chain is built from TRBV14 and TRBJ1-1; a weak D match, TRBD1 (6 bases). CDR1 is SGHDN and CDR2 is FVKESK in the germline V gene. The length of the CDR3 is 16 residues. The V gene lost 2 bases and the J gene lost 1 base, with 14 bases spanning the gap. Variable domain in full (rest from reference TRBV14 and TRBJ1-1): EAGVTQFPSHSVIEKGQTVTLRCDPISGHDNLYWYRRVMGKEIKFLLHFVKESKQDESGMPNNRFLAERTGGTYSTLKVQPAELEDSGVYFCASSQIQGGGNTEAFFGQGTRLTVV.

This clonotype has ten or more counts. V usage is TRBV28 and J usage is TRBJ2-7; no firm D call. The CDR3 runs 11 residues. Trimming shortened V by 5 bases and J by 3 bases, and 5 bases separated the two germline ends. The germline V gene has CDR1 MDHEN and CDR2 SYDVKM. The CDR3, as DNA: TGTGCCAGCAGTGAAATCTACGAGCAGTACTTC. This codes for CASSEIYEQYF.

Remarks on this clonotype: A much larger clonotype is one base distant, so this may be a read error. No conserved phenylalanine or tryptophan is present at the end of the CDR3, so a read error is the likely explanation. The chain has TRBV28 and TRBJ2-2; TRBD2 might be the D (6 bases). V was shortened by 7 bases and J by 6 bases, with 12 bases between the two germline ends. The length of the CDR3 is 13 residues. The germline gives CDR1 MDHEN, CDR2 SYDVKM. CDR3 coding DNA: TGTGCCAGCATGGGAGGCATACCCGGGGAGCTGTTTTCT. Translation: CASMGGIPGELFS.

Only a few counts were recorded for this clonotype. CDR3 DNA: TGTGCCAGCAGCTTAGACGGGAAAGAGTTTGAGACCCAGTACTTC. This sequence encodes CASSLDGKEFETQYF. This rearrangement joins TRBV7-2 to TRBJ2-5; tentative D call: TRBD2 (5 bases). Germline CDR1 reads SGHTA; CDR2 reads FQGNSA. Trimming cost V 1 base and J 5 bases, with 14 bases left between them. The CDR3 runs to 15 residues.